Detailed here is one TCR beta chain. These data are taken from a study of blood T cell repertoires in COVID-19. Study background: Sites across the United States, Italy and Spain contributed samples from acute and convalescent COVID-19. PBMCs, B-cell-depleted T cells, or T cells provided the cDNA or gDNA that made up the material.

Original processing methods: Estimated nucleated cell counts came from reference gene primer amplification. Libraries were prepared by immunoSEQ multiplex PCR; TCRdb keeps only in-frame clonotypes and omits some of them. D and trimming were read from the DNA, whereas the V and J calls and clone size are those reported in that table. The data hold 150,000 to 200,000 clones, with roughly four fifths observed a single time. Patients of the Seattle cohort, enrolled during active infection, were followed longitudinally. This receptor was obtained from a woman aged 70-85 years with COVID-19, enrolled during active disease. Sequenced input: peripheral blood.

Here the CDR3 reads CASSFASASGGYTF. The CDR3 nucleotides read TGTGCCAGCAGCTTCGCATCCGCCTCAGGGGGCTACACCTTC. The gene calls are TRBV7-9 and TRBJ1-2; the D gene is possibly TRBD1 (5 bases). Germline CDR1 reads SEHNR; CDR2 reads FQNEAQ (reference sequence). The V end lost 3 bases, the J end lost 8 bases, and 16 bases lay between the germline ends. The CDR3 consists of 14 residues.